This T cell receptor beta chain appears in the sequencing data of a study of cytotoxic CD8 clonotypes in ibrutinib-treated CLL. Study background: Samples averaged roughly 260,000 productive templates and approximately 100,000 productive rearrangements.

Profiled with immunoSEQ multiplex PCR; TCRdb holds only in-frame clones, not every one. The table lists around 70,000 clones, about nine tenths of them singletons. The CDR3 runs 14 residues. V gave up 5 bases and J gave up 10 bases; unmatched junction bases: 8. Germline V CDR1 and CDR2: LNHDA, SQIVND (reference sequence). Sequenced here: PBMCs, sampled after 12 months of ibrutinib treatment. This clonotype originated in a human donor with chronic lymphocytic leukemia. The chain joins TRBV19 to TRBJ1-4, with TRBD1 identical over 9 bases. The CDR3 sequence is CASSPWTGERKLFF. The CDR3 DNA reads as TGTGCCAGTAGTCCATGGACAGGGGAGAGAAAACTGTTTTTT.